This TCR beta chain was recovered during a study of long-term antiretroviral therapy in people with HIV. Study conclusions and caveats: The data indicate that diversity increased after ART but remained below transplant donor controls.

Version v3.0 of the immunoSEQ assay ran at survey level. The protocol was immunoSEQ multiplex PCR, while the TCRdb copy is restricted to in-frame clones and leaves out a portion. The repertoire has tens of thousands of clones, 75% to 85% of them found once; the top ten carry about an eighth. Concerning this clone itself: The antigen is undetermined.

V was pared by 0 bases and J by 6 bases, with 8 bases of the junction left unmatched. The CDR3 runs 16 residues. The germline V gene encodes CDR1 SGHNT and CDR2 YYREEE (reference sequence). The TCR was taken from a man younger than 35 with HIV. This chain uses TRBV5-4 with TRBJ2-1, with 8 bases lining up with TRBD2. The sample consisted of unsorted PBMCs, taken 0.3 years after starting antiretroviral therapy. The CDR3: CASSLGGASGFNEQFF. In nucleotides, the CDR3 is TGTGCCAGCAGCTTGGGCGGGGCTAGCGGGTTCAATGAGCAGTTCTTC.